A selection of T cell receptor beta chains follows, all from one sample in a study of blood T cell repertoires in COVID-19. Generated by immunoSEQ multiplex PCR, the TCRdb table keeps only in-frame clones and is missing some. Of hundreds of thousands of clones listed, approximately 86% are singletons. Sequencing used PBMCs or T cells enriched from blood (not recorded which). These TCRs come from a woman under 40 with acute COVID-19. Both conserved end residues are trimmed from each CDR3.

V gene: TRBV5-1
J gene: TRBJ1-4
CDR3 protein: ASSLAVRTRSNEKLF

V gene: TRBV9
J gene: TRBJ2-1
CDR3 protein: ASSVGGRGQGEQF

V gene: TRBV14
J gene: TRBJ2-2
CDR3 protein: ASSQVRTQNTGELF

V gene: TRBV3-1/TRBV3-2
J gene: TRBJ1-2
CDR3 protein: ASSQLMRDYT

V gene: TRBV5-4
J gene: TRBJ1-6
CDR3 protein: ASSPGVGTDNSPLH

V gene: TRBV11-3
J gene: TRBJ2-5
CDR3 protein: ASRSTGEGETQY

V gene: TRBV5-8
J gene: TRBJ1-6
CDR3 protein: ASSPTRYNSPLH

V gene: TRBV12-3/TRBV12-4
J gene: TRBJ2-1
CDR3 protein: ASSLTEQF

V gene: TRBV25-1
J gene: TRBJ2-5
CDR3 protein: ASSVLAGAIQETQY

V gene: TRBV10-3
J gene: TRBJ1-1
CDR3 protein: AMGQLNTEAF

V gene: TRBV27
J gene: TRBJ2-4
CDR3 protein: ASSLAAGLAKNIQY

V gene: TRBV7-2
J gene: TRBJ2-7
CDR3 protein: ASSNVPGGSYEQY

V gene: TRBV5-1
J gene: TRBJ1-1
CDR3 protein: ASSSFPGGDNTEAF

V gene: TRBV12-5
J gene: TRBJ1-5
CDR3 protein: ASGLVLSGQGFNQPQH

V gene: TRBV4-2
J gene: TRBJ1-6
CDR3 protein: ASSAQGGHNSPLH

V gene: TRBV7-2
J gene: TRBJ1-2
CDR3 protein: ASSWGGYGYT

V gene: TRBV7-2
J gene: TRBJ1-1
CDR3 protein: ASSLRTNTEAF

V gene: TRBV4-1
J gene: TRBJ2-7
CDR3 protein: ASSQLATGDYEQY

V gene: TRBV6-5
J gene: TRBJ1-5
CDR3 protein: ASILTYWSNQPQH

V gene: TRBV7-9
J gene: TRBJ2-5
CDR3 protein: ASSPRGGETQY

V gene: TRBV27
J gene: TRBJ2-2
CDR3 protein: ASSLWGGNTGELF

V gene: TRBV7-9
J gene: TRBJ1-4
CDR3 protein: ASSLETDRELF

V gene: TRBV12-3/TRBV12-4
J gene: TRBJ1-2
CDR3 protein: ASSFTGEGYT

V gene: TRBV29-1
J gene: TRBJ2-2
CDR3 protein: SVADTNTGELF

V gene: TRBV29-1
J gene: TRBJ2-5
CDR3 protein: SVENTERGYQETQY

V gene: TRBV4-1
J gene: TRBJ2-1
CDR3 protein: ASRHQTRGLAGGPGNEQF

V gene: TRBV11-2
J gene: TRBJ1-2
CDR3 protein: ASSSNGGRVVLYGYT

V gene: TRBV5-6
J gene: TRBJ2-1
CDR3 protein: ASSYETGTGYNEQF